The 16 T cell receptor beta chains listed next were all sequenced from one sample in a study of T cells in Graves' hyperthyroidism and ophthalmopathy (dated by TCRdb to about 2019). The library was prepared using multiplex PCR. The instrument given in TCRdb is Illumina HiSeq 2000. The TCR beta CDR3 regions were amplified from RNA transcripts. For the first round of RT-PCR on the TCR CDR3, the HTBI primer set was used together with the Qiagen OneStep RT-PCR kit. TCRdb itself trimmed the public reads at Q25 with fastp, ran MiXCR and retained productive beta chains. For every CDR3 protein sequence, its rows merge into one entry that carries the most common genes and DNA. The sample data list hundreds of thousands of distinct CDR3 sequences, and 45% of these were observed just once. 7% to 7.5% of the sample is in the top ten clones. Sequencing input: peripheral blood or thyroid tissue (not recorded which). Receptor source: an adult man with Graves' disease, either hyperthyroidism or ophthalmopathy (not recorded which).

The DNA of the CDR3 is TGTGCCTGGAGTGTAGGAAGTGGCTACACCTTC. Protein product: CAWSVGSGYTF. V usage is TRBV19 and J usage is TRBJ1-2; D not resolved. CDR1 and CDR2 (germline): LNHDA, SQIVND (reference sequence). Trimming left V 11 bases short and J 7 bases short, with 14 bases between. This CDR3 contains 11 residues.

The V call is TRBV29-1, the J call TRBJ1-4; no clear D gene. V was pared by 6 bases and J by 0 bases, with 11 bases between. The CDR3 extends over 14 amino acids. Germline values: CDR1 SQVTM, CDR2 ANQGSEA. CDR3 nucleotides: TGCAGCGTAGCTGACCCTGCAACTAATGAAAAACTGTTTTTT. Translating it yields CSVADPATNEKLFF.

J is TRBJ1-5 and V is TRBV12-5; weak D call: TRBD1 (5 bases). The germline V gene encodes CDR1 LGHNT and CDR2 FRNRAP. The ends were cut back, 0 bases at V and 6 bases at J, with 15 bases in the middle. The CDR3 consists of 16 residues. The CDR3 coding sequence is TGTGCTAGTGGTTTGGTACCAGGGCCGGGTATTCAGCCCCAGCATTTT. Translation: CASGLVPGPGIQPQHF. Complete variable domain (other parts from reference TRBV12-5 and TRBJ1-5): DARVTQTPRHKVTEMGQEVTMRCQPILGHNTVFWYRQTMMQGLELLAYFRNRAPLDDSGMPKDRFSAEMPDATLATLKIQPSEPRDSAVYFCASGLVPGPGIQPQHFGDGTRLSIL.

The gene calls are TRBV19 and TRBJ1-1; D perhaps matches TRBD1 (5 bases). The germline V gene encodes CDR1 LNHDA and CDR2 SQIVND (reference sequence). V dropped 2 bases and J dropped 4 bases, with 11 bases sitting between them. There are 14 residues in the CDR3. CDR3 amino acids: CASSIRGGTTEAFF. CDR3 DNA: TGTGCCAGTAGTATACGGGGGGGTACCACTGAAGCTTTCTTT. The complete variable domain, with remaining parts taken from reference TRBV19 and TRBJ1-1, reads DGGITQSPKYLFRKEGQNVTLSCEQNLNHDAMYWYRQDPGQGLRLIYYSQIVNDFQKGDIAEGYSVSREKKESFPLTVTSAQKNPTAFYLCASSIRGGTTEAFFGQGTRLTVV.

The CDR3 sequence is CAISEEGSIPPETQYF. CDR3 nucleotide sequence: TGTGCCATCAGTGAGGAAGGCTCGATCCCCCCAGAGACCCAGTACTTC. The chain combines TRBV10-3 with TRBJ2-5; no definite D call. CDR3 length equals 16 residues. V was cut by 2 bases and J by 4 bases, with 17 bases left in between. CDR1 and CDR2 (germline): ENHRY, SYGVKD.

This chain uses TRBV9 with TRBJ2-5; 7 nucleotides agree with TRBD1. Trimming removed 0 bases from V and 6 bases from J; junction bases left unmatched: 8. The CDR3 length is 15 residues. Germline V gene sequence: CDR1 SGDLS, CDR2 YYNGEE. DNA of the CDR3: TGTGCCAGCAGCGTAGGAGGGACAGAATTGAAGACCCAGTACTTC. It codes for CASSVGGTELKTQYF.

The chain joins TRBV7-2 to TRBJ1-5; D is perhaps TRBD1 (5 bases). The CDR3 spans 15 residues. Germline assignment: CDR1 SGHTA and CDR2 FQGNSA. V was pared by 6 bases and J by 11 bases, with 23 bases between. CDR3 protein: CASSSSPGLQETQHF. The CDR3 DNA follows: TGTGCCAGCAGTTCAAGTCCGGGACTGCAAGAGACCCAGCATTTT.

On this clonotype itself: The junction and the germline gene differ at one end; a read error may be behind it. V usage is TRBV4-2 and J usage is TRBJ1-5; 7 nucleotides line up with TRBD1. This CDR3 has 15 residues. The germline V gene encodes CDR1 LGHNA and CDR2 YNFKEQ. CDR3 residues: CASSPSGDSNQLQHF. DNA of the CDR3: TGTGCCAGCAGCCCAAGCGGGGACAGCAATCAGCTCCAGCATTTT.

This chain uses TRBV29-1 with TRBJ2-5, with D uncertain. Trimming shortened V by 7 bases and J by 1 base, and 22 bases separated the two germline ends. The germline gives CDR1 SQVTM, CDR2 ANQGSEA. This CDR3 is built from 16 residues. The chain's CDR3 is CSASSLDGRFQETQYF. For the CDR3, the DNA is TGCAGCGCCAGCAGCTTGGACGGCAGGTTCCAAGAGACCCAGTACTTC.

The rearrangement links TRBV2 to TRBJ1-5; D is perhaps TRBD1 (6 bases). The V gene lost 9 bases and the J gene lost 0 bases, with 15 bases spanning the gap. CDR3 size: 15 residues. The V gene's germline CDR1 is SNHLY and CDR2 FYNNEI. As DNA, the CDR3 is TGTGCCAGTAGTATGGTACAGGGTAGCAATCAGCCCCAGCATTTT. This codes for CASSMVQGSNQPQHF. The variable domain in full, with the rest retrieved from reference TRBV2 and TRBJ1-5, is EPEVTQTPSHQVTQMGQEVILRCVPISNHLYFYWYRQILGQKVEFLVSFYNNEISEKSEIFDDQFSVERPDGSNFTLKIRSTKLEDSAMYFCASSMVQGSNQPQHFGDGTRLSIL.

V gene TRBV7-2 combines with J gene TRBJ2-7, with TRBD2 matching over 8 bases. Losses at the gene ends were 2 bases for V and 6 bases for J; bases not matched to a gene: 6. Germline-derived CDR1 and CDR2 are SGHTA and FQGNSA. CDR3 size: 14 residues. The CDR3 DNA reads TGTGCCAGCAGCTTAAACGGGAGGGCCGTCGAGCAGTACTTC. The encoded protein is CASSLNGRAVEQYF.

This clonotype was observed a single time. The CDR3 sequence is CSVETGTLHGYTF. In DNA form, the CDR3 reads TGCAGCGTTGAGACCGGGACATTGCATGGCTACACCTTC. The gene calls are TRBV29-1 and TRBJ1-2; tentative D call: TRBD1 (6 bases). CDR1 SQVTM and CDR2 ANQGSEA come from the germline V gene. V lost 3 bases and J 6 bases, leaving 14 bases between the germline ends. This CDR3 region has 13 residues.

This clonotype was counted many times. The V gene is TRBV7-9, the J gene TRBJ1-5; D possibly corresponds to TRBD1 (5 bases). The V end lost 7 bases, the J end lost 2 bases, and 12 bases lay between the germline ends. Germline V lookup: CDR1 SEHNR, CDR2 FQNEAQ (reference sequence). This CDR3 is built from 14 residues. The CDR3 protein is CASTGGAGNQPQHF. CDR3 sequence (DNA): TGTGCCAGCACGGGAGGGGCGGGCAATCAGCCCCAGCATTTT.

The J gene is TRBJ1-2, the V gene TRBV10-3, with D possibly matching TRBD1 (5 bases). The CDR3 has 13 residues. Germline-derived CDR1 and CDR2 are ENHRY and SYGVKD. The ends were cut back, 10 bases at V and 6 bases at J, with 18 bases in the middle. The CDR3 sequence is CASSVEPGNGYTF. The CDR3 DNA is TGTGCCAGCAGCGTCGAACCAGGGAATGGCTACACCTTC.

The table lists this clonotype with a few counts. The J gene is TRBJ1-5, the V gene TRBV13; D ambiguous. The CDR3 extends over 18 amino acids. V was clipped by 5 bases and J by 4 bases, with 24 bases between them. Germline-derived CDR1 and CDR2 are PRHDT and FYEKMQ (reference sequence). CDR3 in amino acids: CASSISSLRAGQNQPQHF. The DNA of the CDR3 is TGTGCCAGCAGCATTTCCTCGTTACGGGCAGGCCAAAATCAGCCCCAGCATTTT.

This rearrangement joins TRBV2 to TRBJ1-2; TRBD1 matches at 7 bases. The junction had 12 bases not matched to a gene; V was cut back by 4 bases and J by 4 bases. The CDR3 runs 16 residues. From germline, CDR1 is SNHLY and CDR2 FYNNEI. In DNA, the CDR3 is TGTGCCAGCAGTGCGGAAGGGGGCTGGAGTGGCTATGGCTACACCTTC. Encoded protein: CASSAEGGWSGYGYTF.